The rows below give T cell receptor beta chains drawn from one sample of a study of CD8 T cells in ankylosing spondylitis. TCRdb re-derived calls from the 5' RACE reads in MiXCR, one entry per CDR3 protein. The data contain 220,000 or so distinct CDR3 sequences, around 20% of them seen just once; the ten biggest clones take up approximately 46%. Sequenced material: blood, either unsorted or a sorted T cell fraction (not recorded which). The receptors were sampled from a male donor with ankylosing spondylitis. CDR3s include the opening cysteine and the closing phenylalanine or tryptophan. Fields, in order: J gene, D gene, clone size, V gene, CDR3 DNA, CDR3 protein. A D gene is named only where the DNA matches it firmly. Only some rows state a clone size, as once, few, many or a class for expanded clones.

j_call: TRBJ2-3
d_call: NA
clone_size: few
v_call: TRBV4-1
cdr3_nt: TGCGCCAGCAGCCAAGCAGTAGCCTCTAGCACAGATACGCAGTATTTT
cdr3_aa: CASSQAVASSTDTQYF

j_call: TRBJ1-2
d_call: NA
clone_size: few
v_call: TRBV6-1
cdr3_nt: TGTGCCAGCATGGAGGGGAGGGGCTACACCTTC
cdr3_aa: CASMEGRGYTF

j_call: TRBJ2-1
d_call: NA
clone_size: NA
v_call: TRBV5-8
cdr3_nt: TGTGCCAGCAGCTCCATAGTAGGGTCCTACAATGAGCAGTTCTTC
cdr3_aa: CASSSIVGSYNEQFF

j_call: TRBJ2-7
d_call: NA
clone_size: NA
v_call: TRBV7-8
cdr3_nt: TGTGCCAGCAGCTCCAGGAACTACGAGCAGTACTTC
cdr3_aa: CASSSRNYEQYF

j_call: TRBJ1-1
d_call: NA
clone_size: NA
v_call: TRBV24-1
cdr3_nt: TGTGCCACCAGTGATGATATGAACACTGAAGCTTTCTTT
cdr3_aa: CATSDDMNTEAFF

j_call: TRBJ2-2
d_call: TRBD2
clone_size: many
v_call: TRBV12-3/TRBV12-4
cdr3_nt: TGTGCCAGCAGTTTCGGACTAGCGGGGGCCCTCAACACCGGGGAGCTGTTTTTT
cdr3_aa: CASSFGLAGALNTGELFF

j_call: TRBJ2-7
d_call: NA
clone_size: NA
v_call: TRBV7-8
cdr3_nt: TGTGCCAGCAGCTTAGCGGGGACACACTACGAGCAGTACTTC
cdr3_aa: CASSLAGTHYEQYF

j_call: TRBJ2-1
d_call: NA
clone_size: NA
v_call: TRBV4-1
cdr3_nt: TGCGCCAGCAGCCAAATACACCCGGGACCCCAGTTCTTC
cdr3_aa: CASSQIHPGPQFF

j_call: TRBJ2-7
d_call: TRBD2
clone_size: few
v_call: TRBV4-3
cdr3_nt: TGCGCCAGCAGCCAAGATGGCGGGAGGACGAACGAGCAGTACTTC
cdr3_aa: CASSQDGGRTNEQYF

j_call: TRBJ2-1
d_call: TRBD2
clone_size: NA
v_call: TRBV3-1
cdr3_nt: TGTGCCAGCAGCGGAAACGGGACTAGCGGGAGGGAAGGATACAATGAGCAGTTCTTC
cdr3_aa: CASSGNGTSGREGYNEQFF

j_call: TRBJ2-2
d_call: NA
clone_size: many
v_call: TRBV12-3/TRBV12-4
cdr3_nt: TGTGCCAGCAGTCCTGGCACCGGGGAGCTGTTTTTT
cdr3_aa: CASSPGTGELFF

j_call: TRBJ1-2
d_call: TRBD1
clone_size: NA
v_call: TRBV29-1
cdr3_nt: TGCAGCGTTGCTTCGGGACAGGGACCGTATGGCTACACCTTC
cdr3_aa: CSVASGQGPYGYTF

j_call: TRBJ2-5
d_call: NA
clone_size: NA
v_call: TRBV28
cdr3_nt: TGTGCCAGCAGTAGGATCCTAAGACAAGAGACCCAGTACTTC
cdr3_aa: CASSRILRQETQYF

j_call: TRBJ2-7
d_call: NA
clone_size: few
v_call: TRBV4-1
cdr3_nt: TGCGCCAGCAGCCAAGGGACTTTCGAGCAGTACTTC
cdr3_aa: CASSQGTFEQYF

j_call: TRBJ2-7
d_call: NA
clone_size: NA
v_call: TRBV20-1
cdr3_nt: TGCAGTGCTAGAGATAGGGAGAGGGGCGAGCAGTACTTC
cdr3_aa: CSARDRERGEQYF

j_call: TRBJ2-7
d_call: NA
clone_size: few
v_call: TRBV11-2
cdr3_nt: TGTGCCAGCAGCTTAGTGGGGACCCCGAGCGAGCAGTACTTC
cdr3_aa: CASSLVGTPSEQYF

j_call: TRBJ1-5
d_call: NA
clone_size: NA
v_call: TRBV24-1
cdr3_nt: TGTGCCACCAGTGCGCCTCGGGACAATCAGCCCCAGCATTTT
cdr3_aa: CATSAPRDNQPQHF

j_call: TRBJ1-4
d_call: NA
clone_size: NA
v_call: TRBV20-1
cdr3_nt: TGCAGTGCTCGAGCCAGAGAGGAAGAAAAACTGTTTTTT
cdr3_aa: CSARAREEEKLFF

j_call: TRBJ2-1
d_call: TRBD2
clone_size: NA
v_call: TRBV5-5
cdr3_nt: TGTGCCAGCAGCTTGGGACTAGCGGGAGGTTTTTCCTACAATGAGCAGTTCTTC
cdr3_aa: CASSLGLAGGFSYNEQFF

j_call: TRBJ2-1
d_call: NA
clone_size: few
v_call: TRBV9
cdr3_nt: TGTGCCAGCAGCGTAGGGGGGACTGGCTCCTACAATGAGCAGTTCTTC
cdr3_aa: CASSVGGTGSYNEQFF

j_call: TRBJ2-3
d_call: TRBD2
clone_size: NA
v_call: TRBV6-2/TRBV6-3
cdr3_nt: TGTGCCAGCAGTTACTCTAGCGGGATGCGCACAGATACGCAGTATTTT
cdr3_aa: CASSYSSGMRTDTQYF

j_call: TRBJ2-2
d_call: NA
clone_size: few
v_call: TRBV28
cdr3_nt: TGTGCCAGCAGATTGGAACTCACCGGGGAGCTGTTTTTT
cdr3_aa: CASRLELTGELFF

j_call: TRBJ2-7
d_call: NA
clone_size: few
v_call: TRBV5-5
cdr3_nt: TGTGCCAGCAGCCTAGCGACAGGGTACGAAGGCTACGAGCAGTACTTC
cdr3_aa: CASSLATGYEGYEQYF

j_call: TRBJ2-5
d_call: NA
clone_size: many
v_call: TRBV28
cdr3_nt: TGTGCCAGCAGTTTAATTATTGGGGGCGGACAAGAGACCCAGTACTTC
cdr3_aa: CASSLIIGGGQETQYF

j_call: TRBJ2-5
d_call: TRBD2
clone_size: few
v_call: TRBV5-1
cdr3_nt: TGCGCCAGCAGCCAGGGACTAGCGGGAATAGAAGAGACCCAGTACTTC
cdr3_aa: CASSQGLAGIEETQYF

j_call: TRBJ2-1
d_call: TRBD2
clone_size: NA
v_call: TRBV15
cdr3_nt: TGTGCCACCAGCGGGTCGGTCGGACTAGTCGGGGCGTTGGAGCAGTTCTTC
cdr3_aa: CATSGSVGLVGALEQFF

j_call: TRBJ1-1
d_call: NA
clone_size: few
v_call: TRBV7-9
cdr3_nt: TGTGCCAGCAGCCGTACGGAGGATGGCACTGAAGCTTTCTTT
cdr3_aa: CASSRTEDGTEAFF

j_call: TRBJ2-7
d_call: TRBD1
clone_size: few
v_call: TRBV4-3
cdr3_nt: TGCGCCAGCAGCCAAGATCGGGCAGGGGGTGTTTACGAGCAGTACTTC
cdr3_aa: CASSQDRAGGVYEQYF

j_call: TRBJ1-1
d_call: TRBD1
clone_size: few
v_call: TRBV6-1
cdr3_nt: TGTGCCAGCAGTCCCGGGACAGGGGGCGCGTACACTGAAGCTTTCTTT
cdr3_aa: CASSPGTGGAYTEAFF

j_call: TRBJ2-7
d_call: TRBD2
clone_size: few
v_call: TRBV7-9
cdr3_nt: TGTGCCAGCAGCGCAACAGCGGGAGAGCAGTACTTC
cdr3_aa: CASSATAGEQYF